Listed below are T cell receptor beta chains from one sample, sequenced in a study of T cell responses to AZD1222 COVID-19 vaccine. TCRdb keeps only in-frame clones here, not all; method: immunoSEQ multiplex PCR. This sample carries 150,000 to 200,000 clones, 90% to 95% of them seen once, and the ten largest clones take about 3%. The source material was peripheral blood, sampled on day 0 of AZD1222 vaccination. Every receptor here comes from an adult in good health. CDR3s include the opening cysteine and the closing phenylalanine or tryptophan. The D gene is left open where the match is weak. Size tells how often a clone was seen (once, few, many) or the class of an expanded clone, and some rows leave it out.

J: TRBJ2-1; V: TRBV4-2; D: TRBD2; size: .; CDR3: CASSQDPGLAENEQFF; DNA: TGTGCCAGCAGCCAAGATCCGGGACTAGCCGAGAATGAGCAGTTCTTC
J: TRBJ1-2; V: TRBV5-8; D: TRBD1; size: .; CDR3: CASSLINRGRDNYGYTF; DNA: TGTGCCAGCAGCTTGATTAACAGGGGGCGAGATAACTATGGCTACACCTTC
J: TRBJ1-2; V: TRBV9; D: .; size: .; CDR3: CASSVEVRTLGGYTF; DNA: TGTGCCAGCAGCGTAGAGGTCCGAACGCTGGGTGGCTACACCTTC
J: TRBJ2-2; V: TRBV6-5; D: .; size: .; CDR3: CASSPGVGGTGELFF; DNA: TGTGCCAGCAGTCCCGGGGTAGGAGGTACCGGGGAGCTGTTTTTT
J: TRBJ2-7; V: TRBV5-1; D: .; size: .; CDR3: CASSRDSNSYEQYF; DNA: TGCGCCAGCTCTAGGGACTCTAACTCCTACGAGCAGTACTTC
J: TRBJ2-7; V: TRBV27; D: .; size: .; CDR3: CASSRSSLGEQYF; DNA: TGTGCCAGCAGTAGATCCTCCTTGGGGGAGCAGTACTTC
J: TRBJ2-7; V: TRBV28; D: TRBD2; size: .; CDR3: CASGTSGSHEQYF; DNA: TGTGCCAGCGGGACTAGCGGGAGCCACGAGCAGTACTTC
J: TRBJ2-2; V: TRBV13; D: TRBD2; size: few; CDR3: CASSSLAGENTGELFF; DNA: TGTGCCAGCAGCTCATTAGCGGGGGAGAACACCGGGGAGCTGTTTTTT
J: TRBJ2-2; V: TRBV5-8; D: .; size: .; CDR3: CASSLEFWGGGTGELFF; DNA: TGTGCCAGCAGCTTGGAGTTTTGGGGAGGAGGCACCGGGGAGCTGTTTTTT
J: TRBJ2-7; V: TRBV10-3; D: .; size: .; CDR3: CAIALGSSYEQYF; DNA: TGTGCCATTGCCTTAGGGAGCTCCTACGAGCAGTACTTC
J: TRBJ2-3; V: TRBV18; D: TRBD1; size: .; CDR3: CASSPGTGASTDTQYF; DNA: TGTGCCAGCTCTCCCGGGACAGGGGCAAGCACAGATACGCAGTATTTT
J: TRBJ2-2; V: TRBV5-6; D: TRBD2; size: .; CDR3: CASSGLAAGRAGELFF; DNA: TGTGCCAGCTCGGGACTAGCGGCCGGCAGGGCCGGGGAGCTGTTTTTT
J: TRBJ2-7; V: TRBV11-3; D: TRBD2; size: few; CDR3: CASSPRRLRGFSYEQYF; DNA: TGTGCCAGCAGCCCCCGGAGGTTGCGGGGGTTCTCCTACGAGCAGTACTTC
J: TRBJ2-7; V: TRBV5-6; D: .; size: few; CDR3: CASSLGQGMKRYEQYF; DNA: TGTGCCAGCAGCTTGGGTCAGGGGATGAAGCGGTACGAGCAGTACTTC
J: TRBJ1-6; V: TRBV6-6; D: TRBD1; size: .; CDR3: CASSDSHRGGESPLHF; DNA: TGTGCCAGCAGCGACTCCCACAGGGGAGGTGAATCACCCCTCCACTTT
J: TRBJ1-4; V: TRBV27; D: .; size: .; CDR3: CASSPTRRREKLFF; DNA: TGTGCCAGCAGTCCTACGAGACGGAGAGAAAAACTGTTTTTT
J: TRBJ2-2; V: TRBV5-1; D: TRBD1; size: .; CDR3: CASSLVIDRVPGELFF; DNA: TGCGCCAGCAGCTTGGTGATCGACAGGGTACCCGGGGAGCTGTTTTTT
J: TRBJ2-7; V: TRBV7-8; D: TRBD1; size: .; CDR3: CASSPPGTGGSYEQYF; DNA: TGTGCCAGCAGCCCACCTGGGACAGGGGGCTCCTACGAGCAGTACTTC
J: TRBJ1-1; V: TRBV5-4; D: TRBD1; size: .; CDR3: CASTLTGANTEAFF; DNA: TGTGCCAGCACCCTGACAGGGGCGAACACTGAAGCTTTCTTT
J: TRBJ1-1; V: TRBV19; D: TRBD1; size: .; CDR3: CASSKKQGAWTEAFF; DNA: TGTGCCAGTAGTAAGAAACAGGGGGCATGGACTGAAGCTTTCTTT
J: TRBJ1-2; V: TRBV30; D: .; size: .; CDR3: CAWSGVPGYGYTF; DNA: TGTGCCTGGAGTGGCGTCCCGGGCTATGGCTACACCTTC
J: TRBJ1-5; V: TRBV6-5; D: TRBD1; size: .; CDR3: CASSRDRGVNQPQHF; DNA: TGTGCCAGCTCCCGGGACAGGGGAGTCAATCAGCCCCAGCATTTT
J: TRBJ2-2; V: TRBV28; D: .; size: .; CDR3: CASRDGPGELFF; DNA: TGTGCCAGTCGGGACGGCCCCGGGGAGCTGTTTTTT
J: TRBJ1-5; V: TRBV5-1; D: .; size: .; CDR3: CASAEGYSNQPQHF; DNA: TGCGCCAGCGCAGAGGGTTATAGCAATCAGCCCCAGCATTTT
J: TRBJ1-1; V: TRBV7-9; D: .; size: .; CDR3: CASSLFIDRPGDTEAFF; DNA: TGTGCCAGCAGCTTATTCATAGACAGACCCGGGGACACTGAAGCTTTCTTT
J: TRBJ2-7; V: TRBV27; D: .; size: .; CDR3: CASSPVGTESYEQYF; DNA: TGTGCCAGCAGCCCTGTAGGGACGGAATCCTACGAGCAGTACTTC
J: TRBJ2-7; V: TRBV7-9; D: .; size: .; CDR3: CASSSGGGYEQYF; DNA: TGTGCCAGCAGCTCCGGAGGAGGGTACGAGCAGTACTTC